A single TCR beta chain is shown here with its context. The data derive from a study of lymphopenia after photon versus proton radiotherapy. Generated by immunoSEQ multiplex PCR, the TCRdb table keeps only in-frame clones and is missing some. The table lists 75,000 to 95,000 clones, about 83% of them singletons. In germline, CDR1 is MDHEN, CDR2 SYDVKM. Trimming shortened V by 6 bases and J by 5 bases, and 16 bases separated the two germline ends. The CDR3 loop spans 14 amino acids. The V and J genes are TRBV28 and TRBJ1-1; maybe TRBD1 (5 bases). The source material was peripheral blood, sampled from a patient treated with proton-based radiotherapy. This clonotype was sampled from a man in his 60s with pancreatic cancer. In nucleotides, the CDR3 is TGTGCCAGCAGACGAATTTCGGGGACGACTGAAGCTTTCTTT. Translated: CASRRISGTTEAFF.